This is a list of T cell receptor beta chains from one sample in a study of post-analysis software for immune sequencing data. TCRdb reprocessed the PCR reads with MiXCR, giving one entry per CDR3 protein. The sample lists some 890,000 distinct CDR3 sequences, under 70% seen once, with about 4.8% in the top ten. Sequencing input: blood. These receptors all stem from a girl between 10 and 17 years old with multiple sclerosis. The CDR3 runs from the conserved cysteine through the conserved F or W. The D gene is left open where the match is weak. Size is stated for part of the rows, as once, few or many counts, or as a class when the clone is expanded.

TRBJ2-2,TRBV14,few,.,CASSQARAGELFF,TGTGCCAGCAGCCAAGCCAGGGCCGGGGAGCTGTTTTTT
TRBJ1-1,TRBV12-3/TRBV12-4,.,.,CASSFEIAENTEAFF,TGTGCCAGCAGTTTTGAGATTGCAGAGAACACTGAAGCTTTCTTT
TRBJ1-2,TRBV10-3,.,.,CAPRGRYGYTF,TGTGCCCCCCGGGGGAGGTATGGCTACACCTTC
TRBJ2-7,TRBV5-1,few,.,CASSLGLSPREQYF,TGCGCCAGCAGCTTGGGCTTGTCCCCCCGCGAGCAGTACTTC
TRBJ2-7,TRBV28,.,.,CASSLFDSSYEQYF,TGTGCCAGCAGTTTATTTGACAGTTCCTACGAGCAGTACTTC
TRBJ1-2,TRBV7-2,once,TRBD1,CASSVDRVGYTF,TGTGCCAGCAGCGTCGACAGGGTCGGCTACACCTTC
TRBJ1-2,TRBV3-1,.,TRBD1,CASSQDTGQSYGYTF,TGTGCCAGCAGCCAAGATACGGGACAGAGCTATGGCTACACCTTC
TRBJ2-7,TRBV5-1,.,.,CASSLYGTYNEQYF,TGCGCCAGCAGCTTGTACGGAACCTACAATGAGCAGTACTTC
TRBJ2-7,TRBV12-3/TRBV12-4,.,TRBD1,CASRIPGGEQYF,TGTGCCAGCAGAATACCAGGGGGCGAGCAGTACTTC
TRBJ2-1,TRBV5-1,few,TRBD1,CASRFRDRGPYNEQFF,TGCGCCAGCAGATTCCGGGACAGGGGGCCCTACAATGAGCAGTTCTTC
TRBJ2-6,TRBV20-1,few,.,CSAASGANVLTF,TGCAGTGCTGCCTCTGGGGCCAACGTCCTGACTTTC
TRBJ1-5,TRBV4-1,few,TRBD1,CASSIGTANQPQHF,TGCGCCAGCAGCATCGGGACAGCAAATCAGCCCCAGCATTTT
TRBJ2-5,TRBV29-1,.,TRBD2,CSVGLAGGPLETQYF,TGCAGCGTTGGTCTAGCGGGGGGGCCGTTAGAGACCCAGTACTTC
TRBJ2-7,TRBV20-1,.,.,CSASPLATTYNEQYF,TGCAGTGCTAGTCCTCTAGCGACTACCTACAATGAGCAGTACTTC
TRBJ1-5,TRBV5-1,.,.,CASSLKAGQPQHF,TGCGCCAGCAGCCTGAAGGCGGGTCAGCCCCAGCATTTT
TRBJ2-1,TRBV5-1,.,.,CASRRPGLSYNEQFF,TGCGCCAGCAGACGCCCCGGCCTCTCCTACAATGAGCAGTTCTTC
TRBJ1-1,TRBV20-1,.,.,CSARDPSQLNTEAFF,TGCAGTGCTAGAGATCCTAGTCAGCTGAACACTGAAGCTTTCTTT
TRBJ2-1,TRBV29-1,.,TRBD2,CSVGGASGISEQFF,TGCAGCGTTGGAGGAGCTAGCGGGATTAGTGAGCAGTTCTTC
TRBJ2-1,TRBV7-3,.,TRBD2,CASRPAPGLAAENEQFF,TGTGCCAGCAGGCCCGCTCCGGGACTAGCGGCTGAAAATGAGCAGTTCTTC
TRBJ2-2,TRBV5-1,.,TRBD2,CASSLAAGGVTGELFF,TGCGCCAGCAGCTTGGCGGCGGGAGGCGTCACCGGGGAGCTGTTTTTT
TRBJ2-1,TRBV7-8,.,.,CASSPPDRSGGGEQFF,TGTGCCAGCAGCCCCCCCGACAGGTCCGGCGGTGGGGAGCAGTTCTTC
TRBJ2-3,TRBV7-2,.,.,CASSPGLPITDTQYF,TGTGCCAGCAGCCCGGGACTCCCTATCACAGATACGCAGTATTTT
TRBJ1-5,TRBV20-1,few,.,CSALGTRDDQPQHF,TGCAGTGCCCTTGGGACAAGGGATGATCAGCCCCAGCATTTT
TRBJ2-3,TRBV5-1,once,.,CASRGNLVGGMTDTQYF,TGCGCCAGCAGAGGGAATTTGGTGGGCGGAATGACAGATACGCAGTATTTT
TRBJ2-5,TRBV25-1,.,.,CASSAVGAGTPGQYF,TGTGCCAGCAGTGCGGTCGGGGCGGGAACCCCTGGGCAGTACTTC